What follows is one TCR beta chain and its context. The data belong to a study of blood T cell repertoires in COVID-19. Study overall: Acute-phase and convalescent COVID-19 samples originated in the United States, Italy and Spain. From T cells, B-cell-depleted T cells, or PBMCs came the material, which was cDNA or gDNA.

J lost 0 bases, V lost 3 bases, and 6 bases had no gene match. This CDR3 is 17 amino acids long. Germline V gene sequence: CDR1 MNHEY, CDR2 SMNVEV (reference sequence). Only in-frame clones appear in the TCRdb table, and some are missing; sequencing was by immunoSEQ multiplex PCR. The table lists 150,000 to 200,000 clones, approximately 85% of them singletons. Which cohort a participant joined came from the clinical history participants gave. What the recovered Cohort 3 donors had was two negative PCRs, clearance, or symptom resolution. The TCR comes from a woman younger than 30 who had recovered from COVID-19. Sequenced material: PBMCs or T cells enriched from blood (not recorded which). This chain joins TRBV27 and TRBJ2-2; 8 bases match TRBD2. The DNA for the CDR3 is TGTGCCAGCAGTTTGGGAGCGGGGGACGCGAACACCGGGGAGCTGTTTTTT. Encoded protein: CASSLGAGDANTGELFF.